This T cell receptor (beta chain) derives from a study of blood T cell repertoires in COVID-19. Study-level information: Nucleic acid was either cDNA or gDNA, and it came from T cells, B-cell-depleted T cells, or PBMCs.

The CDR3 covers 16 residues. The germline gives CDR1 SNHLY, CDR2 FYNNEI. V was clipped by 0 bases and J by 0 bases, with 11 bases between them. Original analysis: It was from reference gene primer amplification that nucleated cell counts were estimated. This table comes from immunoSEQ multiplex PCR, and its TCRdb copy is limited to in-frame clones, with some not included. Clonal size and the V and J genes are those of that table, whereas D and trimming came from the DNA. The data contain some 250,000 clones, around 86% of them singletons. What was sequenced was peripheral blood. V and J are TRBV2 and TRBJ1-1; possible D gene TRBD1, 6 bases. The sequence was collected from a woman aged 60-75 years with COVID-19, enrolled during active disease. The CDR3, as DNA: TGTGCCAGCAGTGAAGCCCAGGGACACCTGAACACTGAAGCTTTCTTT. Residues: CASSEAQGHLNTEAFF. The entire variable domain, with the rest obtained from reference TRBV2 and TRBJ1-1, is as follows: EPEVTQTPSHQVTQMGQEVILRCVPISNHLYFYWYRQILGQKVEFLVSFYNNEISEKSEIFDDQFSVERPDGSNFTLKIRSTKLEDSAMYFCASSEAQGHLNTEAFFGQGTRLTVV.